Here is one T cell receptor (beta chain) with its context. Its antigen is as yet unknown. This CDR3 region has 14 residues. Germline CDR1 MDHEN, CDR2 SYDVKM. Trimming stripped 1 base from V and 1 base from J, with 8 bases between. This record belongs to a study of T cell responses to AZD1222 COVID-19 vaccine. Regarding the study as a whole: Repertoire sampling occurred only after the peak T cell response. Of the AZD1222 recipients, only 5 or 6 were seropositive at baseline. Receipt of two AZD1222 doses was followed by a rise in Spike-specific TCR breadth and depth.

Sequencing was performed with immunoSEQ multiplex PCR; in TCRdb, only in-frame clones are kept and a portion is missing. Found here are 60,000 to 75,000 clones, about 87% of them singletons; the top ten hold approximately 4.9%. This sequence originates from an adult in good health. J is TRBJ2-7 and V is TRBV28, with D perhaps matching TRBD1 (5 bases). This sample comprised peripheral blood, obtained on day 0 of AZD1222 vaccination. CDR3 in amino acids: CASSLSQGSYEQYF. The CDR3 DNA sequence: TGTGCCAGCAGTTTATCGCAGGGTTCCTACGAGCAGTACTTC.